This T cell receptor beta chain came from a study of T cell repertoires in cytomegalovirus infection (dated by TCRdb to between 2017 and 2020). Regarding the study in general: Donor HLA type was relevant to the analysis, because carriage of CMV infection together with the matching HLA type was indicated by public TCR beta signatures.

What the study reported, not specific to this receptor: Cumulative frequency of public TCR beta family members discriminated carriers of CMV infection plus the relevant HLA type in this cohort and an independent approximately 370-donor cohort. The ex vivo response was dominated by HLA-C-restricted CMV-specific TCR beta clonotypes, and the single most frequent clonotype in two of eight donors was supplied by these HLA-C-restricted clonotypes.

CDR1 is given as SEHNR and CDR2 as FQNEAQ, both from the germline V gene (reference sequence). Its CDR3 holds 11 amino acids, cysteine through phenylalanine. Left in the record is the CDR3 DNA by itself, 33 bases read in frame from the first base. Between the V and J ends, shortened by 5 bases and 8 bases respectively, the junction contains 6 bases. Remarks on this clonotype: No antigen is known for it. No base qualities exist here, and no much larger clone lies one base off it.

For sequencing, an Illumina HiSeq 1500 was employed. The raw public reads went through TCRdb reprocessing: fastp at Q25, MiXCR clone calling, in-frame beta chains kept. Identical CDR3 protein sequences are pooled into one entry, listed with their most common genes and DNA. This sample holds roughly 500,000 distinct CDR3 sequences; about 11% were observed only once. 9.5% to 13% of the sample comes from the top ten. The sequence came from a human donor in good health (CMV status not recorded). Some clones in this sample may be carry-over from other donors' samples. The chain joins TRBV7-9 to TRBJ2-2; no D segment can be confidently identified. Sequencing was performed on PBMCs. The CDR3 region: CASSPKGELFF. The nucleotides are TGTGCCAGCAGCCCAAAAGGGGAGCTGTTTTTT.